One and the same sample provided the 17 T cell receptor beta chains below, sequenced in a study of T-cell memory formation after mild COVID-19. Each CDR3 protein gets one entry after TCRdb re-called the 5' RACE reads with MiXCR. Among around 5,000 distinct CDR3 sequences listed, 44% were seen once. The source material was PBMCs or a T cell subset sorted from them (not recorded which). The receptors stem from an adult who had mild COVID-19 (a few samples of this study predate the infection). Cell type and time point are not known.

This clonotype rates as medium-sized. This rearrangement joins TRBV7-2 to TRBJ1-1, with a possible D match to TRBD1 (5 bases). Germline loops: CDR1 SGHTA, CDR2 FQGNSA. V lost 5 bases to trimming and J lost 4 bases, with 14 bases between them. The CDR3 consists of 14 residues. CDR3 protein: CASSNPGGGTEAFF. CDR3 DNA: TGTGCCAGCAGCAACCCCGGGGGAGGCACTGAAGCTTTCTTT.

This sequence joins TRBV4-1 and TRBJ2-1; 13 nucleotides align to TRBD2. This CDR3 contains 17 residues. With V trimmed by 4 bases and J by 8 bases, 11 bases remained unmatched. In germline, CDR1 is MGHRA, CDR2 YSYEKL. The CDR3 protein is CASSPRTSGSPWDEQFF. The CDR3 DNA reads as TGCGCCAGCAGCCCCAGGACTAGCGGGAGCCCCTGGGATGAGCAGTTCTTC.

This clonotype is labeled medium-sized (0.01 to 0.1%). The chain has TRBV11-3 and TRBJ2-3; 10 bases fit TRBD2. The germline V gene encodes CDR1 SGHNT and CDR2 YENEEA. The CDR3 sequence is 16 residues long. Losses at the gene ends were 5 bases for V and 1 base for J; bases not matched to a gene: 6. The CDR3 here is CASSQESGGGTDTQYF. The DNA of the CDR3 is TGTGCCAGCAGCCAAGAAAGCGGGGGGGGCACAGATACGCAGTATTTT.

This clonotype qualifies as medium-sized (0.01 to 0.1%). The V call is TRBV7-9, the J call TRBJ2-5, with D unresolved. Germline-derived CDR1 and CDR2 are SEHNR and FQNEAQ (reference sequence). V was shortened by 2 bases and J by 5 bases, with 9 bases between the two germline ends. The CDR3 covers 13 residues. CDR3 nucleotide sequence: TGTGCCAGCAGCTTACAACCAGACGAGACCCAGTACTTC. Residues: CASSLQPDETQYF.

Judged by abundance, this clonotype is medium-sized (0.01 to 0.1%). The chain has TRBV10-3 and TRBJ2-7; 9 bases fit TRBD1. Trimming removed 2 bases from V and 2 bases from J; junction bases left unmatched: 4. The CDR3 length is 15 residues. Germline CDR1 ENHRY, CDR2 SYGVKD. The chain's CDR3 is CAISETGTGTYEQYF. CDR3 nucleotide sequence: TGTGCCATCAGTGAGACCGGGACAGGGACCTACGAGCAGTACTTC.

Sample share makes this clonotype medium-sized. This sequence joins TRBV7-3 and TRBJ2-3, with no clear D. The CDR3 consists of 16 residues. Trimming cost V 4 bases and J 4 bases, with 18 bases left between them. CDR1 is SGHTA and CDR2 is FQGTGA in the germline V gene. CDR3 sequence reads: CASSSQDLSYPDTQYF. For the CDR3, the DNA is TGTGCCAGCAGCTCCCAGGACCTGTCGTATCCAGATACGCAGTATTTT.

By share, this clonotype ranks as medium-sized (0.01 to 0.1%). The V and J genes are TRBV9 and TRBJ2-5, with D unclear. V lost 4 bases to trimming and J lost 2 bases, with 15 bases between them. Germline V lookup: CDR1 SGDLS, CDR2 YYNGEE. The CDR3 totals 15 residues. CDR3 amino acids: CASSSDEVGQETQYF. In DNA form, the CDR3 reads TGTGCCAGCAGCTCCGACGAAGTAGGGCAAGAGACCCAGTACTTC.

This clonotype is categorized as medium-sized. The rearrangement uses TRBV12-3 or TRBV12-4 and TRBJ1-2; 9 bases agree with TRBD1. CDR3 length: 13 residues. The ends lost 2 bases at V and 6 bases at J; junction bases unmatched: 1. The chain's CDR3 is CASSLRDRDGYTF. CDR3 coding DNA: TGTGCCAGCAGTTTACGGGACAGGGATGGCTACACCTTC.

The chain links TRBV7-2 to TRBJ2-2, with D perhaps given as TRBD1 or TRBD2 (5 bases each). Germline V lookup: CDR1 SGHTA, CDR2 FQGNSA. There are 15 residues in the CDR3. The V gene lost 7 bases and the J gene lost 0 bases, with 12 bases spanning the gap. This CDR3 reads CASTRDVANTGELFF. In DNA form, the CDR3 reads TGTGCCAGCACCAGGGACGTCGCGAACACCGGGGAGCTGTTTTTT.

As DNA, the CDR3 is TGCAGTGCTCTTGGAGGAGAGACCCAGTACTTC. Translating gives CSALGGETQYF. This chain joins TRBV20-1 and TRBJ2-5; possibly TRBD2 for D (5 bases). Germline V gene lookup returns CDR1 DFQATT and CDR2 SNEGSKA (reference sequence). This CDR3 is built from 11 residues. V lost 5 bases and J 4 bases, leaving 8 bases between the germline ends.

The chain carries TRBV30 and TRBJ2-7; the match to TRBD2 covers 7 bases. J gave up 6 bases and V 3 bases, and 11 bases lay outside the gene matches. The CDR3 extends over 14 amino acids. Germline V gene sequence: CDR1 GTSNPN, CDR2 SVGIG (reference sequence). CDR3 protein: CAWSFPGLVPEQYF. CDR3 sequence (DNA): TGTGCCTGGAGCTTTCCCGGACTAGTCCCCGAGCAGTACTTC.

The CDR3: CASSPHLAFGDEQFF. CDR3 DNA: TGTGCCAGCAGTCCCCACCTGGCCTTCGGGGATGAGCAGTTCTTC. V gene TRBV12-3 or TRBV12-4 combines with J gene TRBJ2-7; TRBD2 might be the D (5 bases). The J call may be wrong; the DNA end is better matched by TRBJ2-1. CDR3 length equals 15 residues.

V usage is TRBV28 and J usage is TRBJ2-5, with TRBD2 as a possible D gene (5 bases). Germline lookup yields CDR1 MDHEN and CDR2 SYDVKM. The CDR3 covers 14 residues. The V end lost 3 bases, the J end lost 5 bases, and 13 bases lay between the germline ends. The DNA of the CDR3 is TGTGCCAGCAGTTTGGGCAGTCGAGGGGAGACCCAGTACTTC. Translation: CASSLGSRGETQYF.

This clonotype is medium-sized in the sample. This chain links TRBV30 with TRBJ1-4; no definite D call. The V and J ends lost 4 bases and 5 bases respectively, with 11 bases between them. This CDR3 has 13 residues. From germline, CDR1 is GTSNPN and CDR2 SVGIG (reference sequence). Here the CDR3 DNA reads TGTGCCTGGACCCTCGGGAGCAATGAAAAACTGTTTTTT. This translates into CAWTLGSNEKLFF.

The chain is built from TRBV5-5 and TRBJ2-7, with D perhaps being TRBD1 or TRBD2 (5 bases each). This CDR3 contains 12 residues. Trimming took off 1 base at V and 5 bases at J, with 7 bases between the two ends. The germline gives CDR1 SGHKS, CDR2 YYEKEE (reference sequence). CDR3 residues: CASSLRGDEQYF. Here the CDR3 DNA reads TGTGCCAGCAGCTTGCGGGGCGACGAGCAGTACTTC.

This clonotype is large. This sequence joins TRBV6-6 and TRBJ2-3; 10 bases map to TRBD2. The ends lost 0 bases at V and 6 bases at J; junction bases unmatched: 9. Germline lookup yields CDR1 MNHNY and CDR2 SVGAGI (reference sequence). The CDR3 is 17 amino acids. CDR3 region: CASSYSSSGGNPDTQYF. CDR3 nucleotide sequence: TGTGCCAGCAGTTACTCGTCTAGCGGGGGTAACCCGGATACGCAGTATTTT.

By share, this clonotype ranks as medium-sized. This chain links TRBV9 with TRBJ2-5; D unclear. Germline V gene data show CDR1 as SGDLS and CDR2 as YYNGEE. The CDR3 runs 13 residues. With 3 bases removed from V and 3 bases from J, the gap between germline ends came to 9 bases. DNA of the CDR3: TGTGCCAGCAGCGCGGTCCCTGAAGAGACCCAGTACTTC. This codes for CASSAVPEETQYF.